Presented here are 4 T cell receptor beta chains from one specimen sequenced in a study of blood T cell repertoires in COVID-19. Some clones are missing from TCRdb's copy, which holds only in-frame ones; the method was immunoSEQ multiplex PCR. The table includes under 60,000 clones, 85% detected once. The sequenced sample was peripheral blood. The receptors derive from a human donor in a cohort sampled during active COVID-19.

CDR3 sequence (DNA): TGTGCCAGCAGCCCCAACAGGACTAGCGGAAACGGGGAGCTGTTTTTT. It yields the protein CASSPNRTSGNGELFF. V usage is TRBV7-9 and J usage is TRBJ2-2; 10 nucleotides line up with TRBD2. The trim removed 5 bases at V and 7 bases at J, leaving 10 bases unmatched. The CDR3 totals 16 residues. Looked up from germline, CDR1 is SEHNR and CDR2 is FQNEAQ (reference sequence).

The chain has TRBV2 and TRBJ2-2; 10 bases match TRBD1. J gave up 4 bases and V 7 bases, and 3 bases lay outside the gene matches. Germline loops: CDR1 SNHLY, CDR2 FYNNEI. CDR3 length: 14 amino acids. The CDR3 DNA follows: TGTGCCAGCAAGGACAGGGGGGCCACCGGGGAGCTGTTTTTT. Its translation: CASKDRGATGELFF.

CDR3 protein: CASSLSSGTEVSPLHF. As DNA, the CDR3 is TGCGCCAGCAGCTTGTCCTCCGGGACAGAAGTTTCACCCCTCCACTTT. The genes are TRBV4-1 and TRBJ1-6; TRBD1 matches at 7 bases. The CDR3 is 16 residues long. Germline V gene data show CDR1 as MGHRA and CDR2 as YSYEKL. Unmatched junction bases numbered 13, after V lost 5 bases and J lost 9 bases.

In its sample, this clone was seen once. The V call is TRBV4-1, the J call TRBJ2-7; 7 nucleotides align to TRBD2. CDR1 MGHRA and CDR2 YSYEKL come from the germline V gene. Trimming took 4 bases from V and 3 from J; bases not matched to a gene: 21. The CDR3 contains 19 residues. CDR3 amino acids: CASSLKGIAGPNVDYEQYF. The DNA for the CDR3 is TGCGCCAGCAGCCTAAAGGGAATAGCGGGTCCCAATGTGGACTACGAGCAGTACTTC.